The clone carrying this TCR beta chain was seen many times. The antigen is not known. A 5'RACE template-switching step, the method used to make TCR cDNA, added a universal primer site and UMIs. TCRdb re-called the 5' RACE reads through MiXCR, storing one row per CDR3 protein. The sample includes a few hundred thousand distinct CDR3 sequences, around 3.1% seen only once; the top ten take around 3%. This sample was included in a study of T cells after yellow fever vaccination. Study-level information: Fractions of limited cellularity were prepared by means of SMART-Seq v4 Ultra Low Input. Study-wide results and caveats: Most primary-vaccination clones recurred post-booster (just under 98% CD4, just over 85% CD8). The secondary T-cell response peaked on day 5, not day 15, but was weaker.

The TCR originated in a young man who received the YFV17D yellow fever vaccine. The source was CD4+ T cells sorted from PBMCs, collected 10 days after the yellow fever booster vaccination.

CDR3 in amino acids: CASSPGGTPPYEQYF. CDR3 coding DNA: TGTGCCAGCAGCCCCGGGGGGACGCCTCCCTACGAGCAGTACTTC. The chain links TRBV7-3 to TRBJ2-7; 7 nucleotides match TRBD2. Germline V lookup: CDR1 SGHTA, CDR2 FQGTGA. V shed 5 bases and J 2 bases; nucleotides not matched to a gene: 9. The CDR3 consists of 15 residues.